A selection of T cell receptor beta chains follows, all from one sample in a study of blood T cell repertoires in COVID-19. The table came from immunoSEQ multiplex PCR; TCRdb's copy has only in-frame clones and leaves some out. The sample contains some 360,000 clones, approximately 89% of which appear only once. The sample was peripheral blood. The receptor set was obtained from a woman in her sixties with COVID-19, enrolled during active disease. CDR3s include the opening cysteine and the closing phenylalanine or tryptophan. The D gene is left open where the match is weak. The listing skips clone size in some rows; elsewhere it reads once, few, many or a size class.

v_call,d_call,clone_size,j_call,cdr3_aa,cdr3_nt
TRBV5-5,.,.,TRBJ2-7,CASSLRAQGNFYEQYF,TGTGCCAGCAGCTTGAGGGCCCAGGGGAACTTCTACGAGCAGTACTTC
TRBV11-2,.,.,TRBJ2-7,CASSRDIKHEQYF,TGTGCCAGCAGCCGGGACATCAAACACGAGCAGTACTTC
TRBV9,.,.,TRBJ1-3,CASSVGQGNTIYF,TGTGCCAGCAGCGTAGGGCAAGGAAACACCATATATTTT
TRBV6-1,.,.,TRBJ1-2,CASSEPSRAGDRYTF,TGTGCCAGCAGTGAACCCTCTCGGGCAGGGGATCGGTACACCTTC
TRBV29-1,.,.,TRBJ2-5,CSVEQYSWIQGQETQYF,TGCAGCGTTGAACAGTATTCCTGGATACAGGGACAAGAGACCCAGTACTTC
TRBV5-4,TRBD1,once,TRBJ1-1,CASSFPDRAMNTEAFF,TGTGCCAGCAGCTTCCCGGACAGGGCCATGAACACTGAAGCTTTCTTT
TRBV5-1,.,.,TRBJ2-7,CASSLGGYEQYF,TGCGCCAGCAGCTTGGGAGGATACGAGCAGTACTTC
TRBV6-1,TRBD2,.,TRBJ2-5,CASSEGVAAGGRETQYF,TGTGCCAGCAGTGAAGGCGTCGCAGCGGGGGGAAGAGAGACCCAGTACTTC
TRBV2,.,.,TRBJ2-2,CASNRDLGELFF,TGTGCCAGCAACAGGGATTTGGGGGAGCTGTTTTTT
TRBV28,TRBD1,.,TRBJ2-3,CASDGRGQGPDTQYF,TGTGCCAGCGATGGCAGAGGACAGGGGCCAGATACGCAGTATTTT
TRBV10-3,TRBD1,.,TRBJ1-2,CAIRPGQGANYGYTF,TGTGCCATCAGACCAGGACAGGGCGCTAACTATGGCTACACCTTC
TRBV5-4,TRBD1,.,TRBJ2-7,CASSPSPGTGTYEQYF,TGTGCCAGCAGCCCTTCCCCCGGGACAGGAACCTACGAGCAGTACTTC
TRBV5-4,.,.,TRBJ2-2,CASSLTPNTGELFF,TGTGCCAGCAGCTTGACACCGAACACCGGGGAGCTGTTTTTT
TRBV28,.,.,TRBJ2-5,CASSLLMWQRQETQYF,TGTGCCAGCAGTTTATTAATGTGGCAGCGACAAGAGACCCAGTACTTC
TRBV25-1,.,.,TRBJ2-1,CASNRRESSGQFF,TGTGCCAGCAATCGCAGGGAATCTTCCGGGCAGTTCTTC
TRBV28,TRBD2,.,TRBJ2-5,CASRGGGETQYF,TGTGCCAGTCGGGGGGGCGGGGAGACCCAGTACTTC
TRBV5-1,.,.,TRBJ1-6,CASSLSGRGDSPLHF,TGCGCCAGCAGCTTGTCAGGCAGGGGTGATTCACCCCTCCACTTT
TRBV5-1,.,.,TRBJ1-2,CASSLREFNYGYTF,TGCGCCAGCAGCTTGCGAGAGTTTAACTATGGCTACACCTTC
TRBV6-1,.,.,TRBJ1-2,CASSELRAGFGYTF,TGTGCCAGCAGTGAACTGAGGGCAGGCTTTGGCTACACCTTC
TRBV2,TRBD1,.,TRBJ2-3,CASRDRGTDTQYF,TGTGCCAGCAGGGACAGGGGGACAGATACGCAGTATTTT
TRBV28,TRBD2,.,TRBJ2-3,CASSFIAGASTDTQYF,TGTGCCAGCAGTTTTATAGCGGGGGCTAGCACAGATACGCAGTATTTT
TRBV9,.,few,TRBJ1-2,CASSVGQGGYYGYTF,TGTGCCAGCAGCGTAGGTCAGGGTGGGTACTATGGCTACACCTTC
TRBV10-2,.,.,TRBJ2-7,CASTLGGLSYEQYF,TGCGCCAGCACCCTCGGGGGGCTCTCCTACGAGCAGTACTTC
TRBV30,.,.,TRBJ2-1,CAWSRGAPRNEQFF,TGTGCCTGGAGTCGGGGGGCCCCTCGGAATGAGCAGTTCTTC
TRBV5-4,TRBD2,.,TRBJ2-5,CASSFIAGGQETQYF,TGTGCCAGCAGCTTTATAGCGGGGGGTCAAGAGACCCAGTACTTC
TRBV6-5,.,.,TRBJ1-1,CASRSGHFEAFF,TGTGCCAGCAGGTCAGGACACTTTGAAGCTTTCTTT
TRBV5-5,.,.,TRBJ1-1,CASSLEGGNTEAFF,TGTGCCAGCAGCTTGGAGGGAGGGAACACTGAAGCTTTCTTT
TRBV29-1,TRBD1,.,TRBJ1-1,CSVEPQGNEAFF,TGCAGCGTTGAACCACAGGGGAATGAAGCTTTCTTT
TRBV19,TRBD2,.,TRBJ2-1,CASSRRTSGGASEQFF,TGTGCCAGTAGTCGTCGGACTAGCGGGGGGGCAAGTGAGCAGTTCTTC
TRBV18,TRBD1,.,TRBJ1-5,CASSLLQGDQPQHF,TGTGCCAGCTCGCTATTACAGGGGGACCAGCCCCAGCATTTT
TRBV23-1,TRBD2,once,TRBJ2-1,CASSQKREVQFF,TGCGCCAGCAGTCAAAAGCGGGAGGTGCAGTTCTTC
TRBV5-1,.,.,TRBJ1-2,CASRQTRGRAGYGYTF,TGCGCCAGCAGACAAACACGTGGCAGGGCAGGCTATGGCTACACCTTC
TRBV14,.,.,TRBJ2-2,CASSQVDTGELFF,TGTGCCAGCAGCCAAGTAGACACCGGGGAGCTGTTTTTT
TRBV6-1,.,.,TRBJ1-2,CASSDRDLPYGYTF,TGTGCCAGCAGTGACAGGGATCTCCCCTATGGCTACACCTTC
TRBV2,.,once,TRBJ1-1,CATPPGSTEAFF,TGTGCCACCCCGCCCGGGAGCACTGAAGCTTTCTTT
TRBV20-1,TRBD2,.,TRBJ2-3,CSASLRFSGRQSTDTQYF,TGCAGTGCAAGTCTACGCTTTAGCGGGCGACAAAGCACAGATACGCAGTATTTT
TRBV7-9,.,.,TRBJ1-4,CASSFFRGGAQTEKLFF,TGTGCCAGCAGCTTCTTCCGCGGGGGAGCTCAAACCGAAAAACTGTTTTTT
TRBV5-1,TRBD1,.,TRBJ1-1,CASSWRTGESNTEAFF,TGCGCCAGCAGCTGGAGGACAGGGGAATCGAACACTGAAGCTTTCTTT
TRBV19,TRBD1,.,TRBJ1-1,CASSQMTGGGGEAFF,TGTGCCAGTAGCCAGATGACAGGGGGCGGCGGCGAAGCTTTCTTT
TRBV28,.,.,TRBJ1-1,CASSSGEGDTEAFF,TGTGCCAGCAGTTCAGGGGAAGGGGACACTGAAGCTTTCTTT
TRBV7-3,TRBD1,.,TRBJ1-2,CASSATPLGTGSGYTF,TGTGCCAGCAGCGCGACCCCGCTTGGGACAGGGAGCGGCTACACCTTC
TRBV11-3,.,.,TRBJ2-2,CASSSSFGNTGELFF,TGTGCCAGCAGTTCTAGCTTTGGGAACACCGGGGAGCTGTTTTTT
TRBV5-1,.,.,TRBJ1-4,CASSLESPNEKLFF,TGCGCCAGCAGCTTGGAGAGCCCCAATGAAAAACTGTTTTTT
TRBV11-2,.,.,TRBJ1-6,CASTRRGNSPLHF,TGTGCCAGCACAAGAAGGGGAAATTCACCCCTCCACTTT
TRBV5-1,.,.,TRBJ1-5,CASSTDGGNQPQHF,TGCGCCAGCAGCACCGACGGAGGCAATCAGCCCCAGCATTTT
TRBV3-1/TRBV3-2,TRBD1,.,TRBJ1-2,CASSQAGGDGYTF,TGTGCCAGCAGCCAAGCAGGGGGCGACGGCTACACCTTC
TRBV7-9,TRBD1,.,TRBJ2-1,CASSLGVDRVYNEQFF,TGTGCCAGCAGCTTAGGGGTGGACAGGGTCTACAATGAGCAGTTCTTC
TRBV19,.,.,TRBJ1-3,CASSIARDSSGNTIYF,TGTGCCAGTAGTATAGCCAGGGATAGCTCTGGAAACACCATATATTTT
TRBV6-6,TRBD1,.,TRBJ1-5,CASSVPGQKNQPQHF,TGTGCCAGCAGTGTCCCGGGACAGAAGAACCAGCCCCAGCATTTT
TRBV3-1/TRBV3-2,.,.,TRBJ2-5,CASTHMGGLQETQYF,TGTGCCAGCACCCACATGGGGGGACTCCAAGAGACCCAGTACTTC
TRBV7-9,.,once,TRBJ1-2,CASSKTGTPNYGYTF,TGTGCCAGCAGCAAAACCGGGACACCTAACTATGGCTACACCTTC
TRBV9,TRBD2,.,TRBJ2-5,CASSAGLAAETQYF,TGTGCCAGCAGCGCGGGACTAGCCGCAGAGACCCAGTACTTC
TRBV18,.,.,TRBJ1-5,CASSPTNSNQPQHF,TGTGCCAGCTCACCAACAAATAGCAATCAGCCCCAGCATTTT
TRBV6-6,TRBD2,few,TRBJ2-2,CASSSSPAGDTGELFF,TGTGCCAGCAGTTCCTCCCCAGCGGGGGACACCGGGGAGCTGTTTTTT
TRBV3-1/TRBV3-2,TRBD1,.,TRBJ2-1,CASSLDRGLYNEQFF,TGTGCCAGCAGCTTAGACAGGGGGCTGTACAATGAGCAGTTCTTC
TRBV4-1,TRBD1,.,TRBJ1-5,CASSIFQGAGNQPQHF,TGCGCCAGCAGTATTTTTCAGGGGGCGGGCAATCAGCCCCAGCATTTT
TRBV6-6,TRBD1,.,TRBJ1-1,CASSDSGQQNTEAFF,TGTGCCAGCAGTGACTCGGGACAGCAGAACACTGAAGCTTTCTTT
TRBV2,TRBD1,.,TRBJ1-5,CASSGQGGDQPQHF,TGTGCCAGCAGCGGACAGGGGGGCGATCAGCCCCAGCATTTT